These 11 T cell receptor beta chains share one sample of origin, sequenced in a study of cytomegalovirus exposure and HLA in healthy donors. The study ran its PCR with 60 Vbeta and 13 Jbeta primers. The table came from immunoSEQ multiplex PCR; TCRdb's copy has only in-frame clones and leaves some out. The table includes fewer than 150,000 clones, roughly four fifths detected once. The sequenced sample was PBMCs. All receptors derive from a male donor in good health and CMV-seronegative.

This clone was detected only a few times. This chain links TRBV7-8 with TRBJ1-5; D is perhaps TRBD1 (5 bases). CDR3 length equals 17 residues. Per the germline V gene, CDR1 is SGHVS and CDR2 is FQNEAQ. Trimming cost V 2 bases and J 7 bases, with 21 bases left between them. DNA for the CDR3: TGTGCCAGCAGCTTAACCCCCCGGGGGATGAGCGGACAGCCCCAGCATTTT. It codes for CASSLTPRGMSGQPQHF.

The V call is TRBV14, the J call TRBJ2-1; 12 bases line up with TRBD2. Trimming at V came to 4 bases and at J to 4 bases, leaving 5 bases not matched to a gene. The CDR3 spans 16 residues. Germline CDR1 and CDR2: SGHDN and FVKESK. CDR3 coding DNA: TGTGCCAGCAGCCGACCCGGGACTAGCGGGTACAATGAGCAGTTCTTC. This gives the protein CASSRPGTSGYNEQFF.

The V gene is TRBV5-4, the J gene TRBJ2-2; TRBD2 agrees at 11 bases. Germline CDR1 is SGHNT and CDR2 is YYREEE (reference sequence). This CDR3 spans 17 amino acids. V was pared by 4 bases and J by 2 bases, with 7 bases of the junction left unmatched. This CDR3 is CASSALSGRVNTGELFF. DNA for the CDR3: TGTGCCAGCAGCGCACTTAGCGGGAGGGTTAACACCGGGGAGCTGTTTTTT.

The table lists this clone with a few counts. This sequence joins TRBV7-3 and TRBJ2-3; D possibly corresponds to TRBD2 (6 bases). The CDR3 totals 16 residues. Germline values: CDR1 SGHTA, CDR2 FQGTGA. V lost 5 bases, J lost 1 base, and 16 bases lay in between. The CDR3 bases are TGTGCCAGCAGCCCCTCTTCGGGAGTGGGCACAGATACGCAGTATTTT. Protein: CASSPSSGVGTDTQYF.

The chain couples TRBV13 to TRBJ2-7; 7 nucleotides line up with TRBD1. J lost 2 bases, V lost 4 bases, and 5 bases had no gene match. From germline, CDR1 is PRHDT and CDR2 FYEKMQ (reference sequence). CDR3 length: 14 residues. The CDR3 loop reads CASSSDRAPYEQYF. The CDR3 region has the DNA TGTGCCAGCAGCTCCGACAGGGCCCCCTACGAGCAGTACTTC.

This chain joins TRBV7-9 and TRBJ2-7, with D uncertain. Germline V gene sequence: CDR1 SEHNR, CDR2 FQNEAQ (reference sequence). This CDR3 comprises 13 residues. V was clipped by 0 bases and J by 5 bases, with 8 bases between them. In nucleotides, the CDR3 is TGTGCCAGCAGCTTAGCGTTACTTAACGAGCAGTACTTC. Amino acid sequence: CASSLALLNEQYF.

This clone was counted once. CDR3 sequence (DNA): TGTGCCAGTAGTACAGAAGGGGCCGGGGAGCTGTTTTTT. Protein product: CASSTEGAGELFF. This chain joins TRBV19 and TRBJ2-2; D may be TRBD1 (5 bases). The CDR3 is made up of 13 amino acids. From germline, CDR1 is LNHDA and CDR2 SQIVND (reference sequence). Deletions cut 4 bases from V and 6 bases from J, with 9 bases between.

V and J are TRBV5-8 and TRBJ1-1; D not resolved. CDR1 is SGHTS and CDR2 is YDEGEE in the germline V gene. Between the trimmed V and J ends, which lost 0 bases and 2 bases, there was a span of 5 bases. This CDR3 contains 13 residues. Here the CDR3 DNA reads TGTGCCAGCAGCTTGGGCTATAACACTGAAGCTTTCTTT. Translation: CASSLGYNTEAFF.

The J gene is TRBJ2-7, the V gene TRBV6-6; tentative D call: TRBD2 (6 bases). This CDR3 comprises 12 residues. Germline V gene sequence: CDR1 MNHNY, CDR2 SVGAGI (reference sequence). Trimming took off 6 bases at V and 6 bases at J, with 12 bases between the two ends. CDR3 nucleotide sequence: TGTGCCAGCAGCCTCGGGGGTGGCGAGCAGTACTTC. Protein product: CASSLGGGEQYF.

This clone came up a few times. The chain's CDR3 is CASSSRQGAGNTIYF. CDR3 sequence (DNA): TGTGCCAGCAGCTCCCGACAGGGGGCTGGAAACACCATATATTTT. The rearrangement joins TRBV7-6 to TRBJ1-3; 9 bases line up with TRBD1. Unmatched junction bases numbered 3, after V lost 4 bases and J lost 2 bases. Per germline, CDR1 SGHVS and CDR2 FNYEAQ. The CDR3 is made up of 15 amino acids.

This clone has a handful of counts. The chain couples TRBV30 to TRBJ1-5; D is ambiguous. Trimming cost V 1 base and J 3 bases, with 7 bases left between them. The CDR3 consists of 13 residues. The germline gives CDR1 GTSNPN, CDR2 SVGIG (reference sequence). This CDR3 reads CAWSALANQPQHF. The CDR3 DNA follows: TGTGCCTGGAGTGCCTTGGCCAATCAGCCCCAGCATTTT.